This T cell receptor (beta chain) stems from a study of glioma-infiltrating T cells after dendritic cell vaccination. About the study: Samples are from glioblastoma patients in Phase I and II dendritic cell vaccine trials.

Time point defined: after dendritic cell vaccination, including at tumor progression/relapse. PBMC were collected before vaccination, two weeks after the third vaccination, and at progression. Trimming took off 4 bases at V and 6 bases at J, with 6 bases between the two ends. Per the germline V gene, CDR1 is SGHTA and CDR2 is FQGTGA. The CDR3 loop spans 11 amino acids. Here immunoSEQ multiplex PCR was the method, and the copy in TCRdb shows in-frame clones only, minus some. The sample holds about 65,000 clones, about nine tenths seen once. The chain has TRBV7-3 and TRBJ2-5; perhaps TRBD1 as D (5 bases). This TCR derives from a human donor with glioblastoma. The sequences come from blood, collected after dendritic cell vaccination. DNA of the CDR3: TGTGCCAGCAGCTCAGGGAAGACCCAGTACTTC. Protein product: CASSSGKTQYF.